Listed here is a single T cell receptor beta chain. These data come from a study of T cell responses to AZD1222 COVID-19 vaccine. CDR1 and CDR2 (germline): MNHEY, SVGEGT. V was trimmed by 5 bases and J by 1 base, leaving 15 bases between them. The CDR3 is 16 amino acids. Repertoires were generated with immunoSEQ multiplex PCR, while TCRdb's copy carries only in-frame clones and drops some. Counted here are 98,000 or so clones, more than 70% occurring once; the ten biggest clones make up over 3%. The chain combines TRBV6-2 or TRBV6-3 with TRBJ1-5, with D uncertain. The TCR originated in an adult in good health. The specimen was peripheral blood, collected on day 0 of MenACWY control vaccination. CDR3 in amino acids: CASSRAGRESNQPQHF. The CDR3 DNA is TGTGCCAGCAGTCGCGCCGGGCGAGAGAGCAATCAGCCCCAGCATTTT.